This entry describes one T cell receptor (beta chain). This record belongs to a study of blood T cell repertoires in COVID-19. In the original analysis: By means of reference gene primer amplification, nucleated cell counts were estimated. Sequenced by immunoSEQ multiplex PCR; TCRdb stores in-frame clones only, minus some. The V and J calls and clone size were taken over from that table, and D and trimming were inferred from the DNA. The sample shows about 160,000 clones, approximately 87% of them seen only once. CDR3 length equals 15 residues. Per germline, CDR1 MGHDK and CDR2 SYGVNS. The V segment lost 3 bases and the J segment 9 bases; nucleotides outside the gene matches: 8. Clinical histories supplied by participants themselves formed the basis of cohort assignment.

V and J are TRBV25-1 and TRBJ1-6; 7 bases fit TRBD1. The sequenced material came from PBMCs or T cells enriched from blood (not recorded which). The TCR was taken from a woman in her forties or fifties who had recovered from COVID-19. CDR3 protein: CASSDGQAIGSPLHF. The CDR3 DNA follows: TGTGCCAGCAGTGACGGACAGGCAATCGGTTCACCCCTCCACTTT. The full variable domain, in which reference TRBV25-1 and TRBJ1-6 provide the parts outside the CDR3, is EADIYQTPRYLVIGTGKKITLECSQTMGHDKMYWYQQDPGMELHLIHYSYGVNSTEKGDLSSESTVSRIRTEHFPLTLESARPSHTSQYLCASSDGQAIGSPLHFGNGTRLTVT.